What follows is one TCR beta chain and its context. What it recognizes is unknown. The data stem from a study of graft-versus-host responses after intestinal transplantation. Study conclusions and caveats: Recipient marrow showed GvH clones, some seen first in ileum or blood. Some patients had graft-donor T cell macrochimerism. In their allografts, the ratios of graft-versus-host to host-versus-graft T cell clones were high.

There are 15 residues in the CDR3. The V gene end was trimmed by 3 bases and the J gene end by 2 bases; junction bases not matched to a gene: 2. The germline V gene has CDR1 SGHRS and CDR2 YFSETQ. Profiled with immunoSEQ multiplex PCR; TCRdb holds only in-frame clones, not every one. Among roughly 110,000 clones, just over 90% were seen once, and the ten largest hold approximately 0.25%. Sequencing was performed on unstimulated CD4+ T cells sorted from spleen or lymph node cells, taken before transplant. The sequence was collected from a human donor who was the organ donor for an intestinal transplant. The genes are TRBV5-1 and TRBJ2-7, with TRBD2 matching over 13 bases. This CDR3 reads CASSWTSGSAYEQYF. In DNA, the CDR3 is TGCGCCAGCAGCTGGACTAGCGGGAGTGCCTACGAGCAGTACTTC.